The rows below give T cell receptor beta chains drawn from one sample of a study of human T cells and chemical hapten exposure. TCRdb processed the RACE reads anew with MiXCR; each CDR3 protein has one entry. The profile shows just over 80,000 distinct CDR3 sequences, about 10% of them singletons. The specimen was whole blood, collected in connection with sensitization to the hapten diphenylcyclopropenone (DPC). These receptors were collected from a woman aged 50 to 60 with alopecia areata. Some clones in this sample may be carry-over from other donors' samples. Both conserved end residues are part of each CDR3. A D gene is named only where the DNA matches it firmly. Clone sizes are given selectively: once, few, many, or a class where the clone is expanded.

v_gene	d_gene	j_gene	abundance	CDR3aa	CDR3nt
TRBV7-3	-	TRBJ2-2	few	CASRLSGPNTGELFF	TGTGCCAGCAGGCTCTCGGGCCCGAACACCGGGGAGCTGTTTTTT
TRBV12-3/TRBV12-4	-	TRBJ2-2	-	CASSKDRANTGELFF	TGTGCCAGCAGTAAAGACAGAGCGAACACCGGGGAGCTGTTTTTT
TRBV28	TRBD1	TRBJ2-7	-	CASSVPGQGVHEQYF	TGTGCCAGCAGTGTACCGGGACAGGGGGTACACGAGCAGTACTTC
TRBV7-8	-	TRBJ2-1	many	CASSVHAPLGGNEQFF	TGTGCCAGCAGTGTCCACGCCCCGTTGGGGGGCAATGAGCAGTTCTTC
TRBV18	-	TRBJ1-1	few	CASSPPVRRGGTEAFF	TGTGCCAGCTCACCACCGGTTCGCAGGGGAGGTACTGAAGCTTTCTTT
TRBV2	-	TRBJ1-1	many	CASSYRERTEAFF	TGTGCCAGCAGTTACAGGGAAAGGACTGAAGCTTTCTTT
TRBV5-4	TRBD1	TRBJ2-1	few	CASGDRDNEQFF	TGTGCCAGCGGGGACAGGGACAATGAGCAGTTCTTC
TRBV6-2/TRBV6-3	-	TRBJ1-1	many	CASSYRGEGPYTEAFF	TGTGCCAGCAGTTACAGGGGAGAGGGACCCTACACTGAAGCTTTCTTT
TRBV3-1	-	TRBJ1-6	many	CASSQAAGSPLHF	TGTGCCAGCAGCCAAGCGGCGGGTTCACCCCTCCACTTT
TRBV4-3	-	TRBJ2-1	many	CASSHRWGGLYNEQFF	TGCGCCAGCAGCCATCGTTGGGGAGGACTATACAATGAGCAGTTCTTC
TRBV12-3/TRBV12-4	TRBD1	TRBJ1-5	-	CASSPRTGVNQPQHF	TGTGCCAGCAGTCCCCGGACAGGGGTCAATCAGCCCCAGCATTTT
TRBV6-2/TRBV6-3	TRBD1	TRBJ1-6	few	CASTLTGVASPLHF	TGTGCCAGCACCTTGACAGGGGTGGCCTCACCCCTCCACTTT
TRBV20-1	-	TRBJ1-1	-	CSAKGPLNTEAFF	TGCAGTGCCAAGGGACCCCTGAACACTGAAGCTTTCTTT
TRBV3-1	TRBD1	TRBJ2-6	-	CASRPKGGRDSGANVLTF	TGTGCCAGCAGACCTAAAGGGGGCAGAGACTCTGGGGCCAACGTCCTGACTTTC
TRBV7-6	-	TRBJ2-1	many	CASSRVRDNEQFF	TGTGCCAGCAGCCGCGTGCGGGACAATGAGCAGTTCTTC
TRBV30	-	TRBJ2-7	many	CALTGRRYEQYF	TGTGCCCTCACGGGGCGTCGGTACGAGCAGTACTTC
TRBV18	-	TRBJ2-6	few	CASSPYSGANVLTF	TGTGCCAGCTCACCATATTCTGGGGCCAACGTCCTGACTTTC
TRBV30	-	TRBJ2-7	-	CAWRPKGGNEQYF	TGTGCCTGGAGGCCCAAGGGCGGTAACGAGCAGTACTTC
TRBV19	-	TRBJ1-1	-	CASTTGRARTEAFF	TGTGCCAGTACCACCGGCAGGGCGCGGACTGAAGCTTTCTTT
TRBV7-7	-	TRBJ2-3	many	CASSPESGTPGSMQYF	TGTGCCAGCAGCCCAGAATCCGGGACTCCGGGGTCAATGCAGTATTTT
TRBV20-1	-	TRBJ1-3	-	CSARERTSGNTIYF	TGCAGTGCTAGAGAAAGGACCTCTGGAAACACCATATATTTT
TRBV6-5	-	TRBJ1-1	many	CASSYSLNTEAFF	TGTGCCAGCAGTTATAGTCTGAACACTGAAGCTTTCTTT
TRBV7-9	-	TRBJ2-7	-	CASSPGPYEQYF	TGTGCCAGCAGCCCCGGACCCTACGAGCAGTACTTC
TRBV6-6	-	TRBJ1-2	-	CASSSKQGHYGYTF	TGTGCCAGCAGTTCCAAACAGGGTCACTATGGCTACACCTTC
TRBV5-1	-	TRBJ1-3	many	CASSPGDRSGNTIYF	TGCGCCAGCAGCCCCGGCGACCGGAGCGGAAACACCATATATTTT
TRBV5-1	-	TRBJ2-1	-	CASSLAVSRKHEQFF	TGCGCCAGCAGCTTGGCCGTTAGCAGGAAACATGAGCAGTTCTTC
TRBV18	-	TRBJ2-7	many	CASSPQGWYEQYF	TGTGCCAGCTCACCACAGGGGTGGTACGAGCAGTACTTC
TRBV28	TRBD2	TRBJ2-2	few	CASSPFGRAYPVELFF	TGTGCCAGCAGTCCCTTCGGGAGGGCCTATCCAGTGGAGCTGTTTTTT
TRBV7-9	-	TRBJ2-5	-	CASSLERYRSLETQYF	TGTGCCAGCAGCTTAGAAAGATACAGGAGTCTCGAGACCCAGTACTTC
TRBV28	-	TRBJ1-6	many	CASSLWTQKLSPLHF	TGTGCCAGCAGTTTGTGGACACAAAAACTTTCACCCCTCCACTTT
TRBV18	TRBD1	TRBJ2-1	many	CASSPETGAYNEQFF	TGTGCCAGCTCACCAGAGACAGGGGCTTACAATGAGCAGTTCTTC
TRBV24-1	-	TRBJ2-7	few	CATSDSRQRQSYEQYF	TGTGCCACCAGTGACTCGAGACAACGGCAGTCCTACGAGCAGTACTTC
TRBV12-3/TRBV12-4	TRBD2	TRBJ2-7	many	CASSSAGGGSYEQYF	TGTGCCAGCAGTTCCGCTGGGGGGGGTTCCTACGAGCAGTACTTC
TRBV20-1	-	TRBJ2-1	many	CSADYRARNNEQFF	TGCAGTGCAGACTATCGGGCACGGAACAATGAGCAGTTCTTC
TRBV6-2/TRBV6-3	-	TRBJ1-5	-	CASSLGTFGQPQHF	TGTGCCAGCAGTCTCGGGACTTTTGGGCAGCCCCAGCATTTT
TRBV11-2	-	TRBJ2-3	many	CASSLVPTLGEGPSTDTQYF	TGTGCCAGCAGCTTAGTACCCACCCTAGGAGAGGGGCCTAGCACAGATACGCAGTATTTT
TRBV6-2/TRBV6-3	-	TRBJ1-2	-	CASSQSYGYTF	TGTGCCAGCAGTCAAAGTTATGGCTACACCTTC
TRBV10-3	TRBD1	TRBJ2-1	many	CAISGQGASNEQFF	TGTGCCATCAGCGGACAGGGGGCAAGCAATGAGCAGTTCTTC
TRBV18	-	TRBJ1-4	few	CASSPNDATNEKLFF	TGTGCCAGCTCACCGAACGATGCAACTAATGAAAAACTGTTTTTT